The rows below give T cell receptor beta chains drawn from one sample of a study of blood T cell repertoires in COVID-19. Sequenced by immunoSEQ multiplex PCR; TCRdb stores in-frame clones only, minus some. The sample yields around 140,000 clones, about 87% seen once. The sequenced sample was peripheral blood. The receptors here all came from a man over 45 with active COVID-19. Each CDR3 is given with its conserved first and last residue. The D gene is left open where the match is weak. A row's size may be missing; if present it is once, few, many or a size class.

TRBD2 TRBJ2-1 TRBV24-1 16 - CATSDDSTSGVNEQFF TGTGCCACCAGTGATGACTCTACTAGCGGGGTCAATGAGCAGTTCTTC
TRBD2 TRBJ2-7 TRBV4-3 14 - CASSQGRGRGEQYF TGCGCCAGCAGCCAAGGACGGGGGAGGGGCGAGCAGTACTTC
- TRBJ2-2 TRBV28 15 - CASTRGGGRTGELFF TGTGCCAGCACCCGAGGGGGGGGTAGGACCGGGGAGCTGTTTTTT
- TRBJ2-1 TRBV11-3 15 - CASSLEYLSYNEQFF TGTGCCAGCAGCTTAGAGTATCTCTCCTACAATGAGCAGTTCTTC
- TRBJ1-3 TRBV19 17 - CASSTTYGTLTGNTIYF TGTGCCAGTAGTACTACATACGGGACACTTACTGGAAACACCATATATTTT
- TRBJ1-3 TRBV5-1 16 - CASSLVGRTAGNTIYF TGCGCCAGCAGCTTGGTCGGTAGGACAGCTGGAAACACCATATATTTT
- TRBJ1-1 TRBV29-1 14 - CSVGVSSGSTEAFF TGCAGCGTTGGGGTGTCCTCCGGGAGCACTGAAGCTTTCTTT
- TRBJ1-5 TRBV7-8 15 - CASSLGGQVYQPQHF TGTGCCAGCAGCTTAGGGGGACAAGTTTATCAGCCCCAGCATTTT
TRBD2 TRBJ2-5 TRBV27 15 - CASSLLAETQETQYF TGTGCCAGCAGTTTGCTAGCGGAAACCCAAGAGACCCAGTACTTC
TRBD1 TRBJ1-1 TRBV14 17 - CASSPLGTAKGYTEAFF TGTGCCAGCAGCCCGCTTGGGACAGCTAAGGGTTACACTGAAGCTTTCTTT
- TRBJ1-2 TRBV7-2 17 - CASSSTPRRVSSGGYTF TGTGCCAGCAGCTCGACCCCCCGCAGGGTCTCTTCTGGTGGCTACACCTTC
TRBD1 TRBJ2-7 TRBV29-1 11 - CSVAGGYEQYF TGCAGCGTTGCAGGGGGCTACGAGCAGTACTTC
- TRBJ1-4 TRBV4-3 15 many CASSHQSAGGEKLFF TGCGCCAGCAGCCATCAGAGTGCCGGGGGTGAAAAACTGTTTTTT
TRBD1 TRBJ1-2 TRBV6-5 13 - CASSRTGNYGYTF TGTGCCAGCAGTAGGACAGGGAACTATGGCTACACCTTC
TRBD2 TRBJ2-3 TRBV6-1 15 - CASSESLAGVDTQYF TGTGCCAGCAGTGAGTCACTAGCGGGGGTAGATACGCAGTATTTT
- TRBJ1-2 TRBV5-3 12 once CARSPGWVRYTF TGTGCCAGAAGTCCGGGTTGGGTTCGCTACACCTTC
TRBD2 TRBJ2-1 TRBV7-2 19 - CASSLSSWASGSSYNEQFF TGTGCCAGCAGCTTATCGTCCTGGGCTAGCGGGAGCTCCTACAATGAGCAGTTCTTC
- TRBJ2-1 TRBV4-1 19 - CASSSRISGGPLNIFLQFF TGCGCCAGCAGCTCCCGGATAAGCGGCGGGCCATTAAATATATTCCTACAGTTCTTC
- TRBJ1-2 TRBV6-5 12 - CASTRGAYGYTF TGTGCCAGCACCCGGGGGGCCTATGGCTACACCTTC
TRBD1 TRBJ1-3 TRBV25-1 15 - CASSGPRGQGNTIYF TGTGCCAGCAGTGGGCCCAGGGGGCAGGGAAACACCATATATTTT
- TRBJ2-7 TRBV5-4 16 - CASSFRSLATSYEQYF TGTGCCAGCAGCTTTCGATCCCTAGCGACTAGCTACGAGCAGTACTTC
TRBD1 TRBJ1-4 TRBV6-5 14 - CASSPADREEKLFF TGTGCCAGCAGTCCTGCCGACAGGGAGGAAAAACTGTTTTTT
TRBD2 TRBJ2-7 TRBV27 16 - CASSGIRTSGNYEQYF TGTGCCAGCAGTGGAATTCGGACTAGCGGGAACTACGAGCAGTACTTC
TRBD1 TRBJ2-1 TRBV10-3 16 - CAISDSTGASYNEQFF TGTGCCATCAGTGATTCTACAGGGGCCTCCTACAATGAGCAGTTCTTC
TRBD2 TRBJ2-3 TRBV3-1/TRBV3-2 17 - CASSQDGGVIPTDTQYF TGTGCCAGCAGCCAAGATGGGGGGGTGATCCCCACAGATACGCAGTATTTT
TRBD2 TRBJ2-2 TRBV2 16 few CASSPRAGGDTGELFF TGTGCCAGCAGCCCCCGTGCGGGGGGCGACACCGGGGAGCTGTTTTTT
- TRBJ2-3 TRBV7-9 16 - CASSLVAPSSTDTQYF TGTGCCAGCAGCTTAGTGGCACCCTCTAGCACAGATACGCAGTATTTT
- TRBJ1-2 TRBV6-5 15 - CASSYLKTGNYGYTF TGTGCCAGCAGTTACCTTAAGACAGGAAACTATGGCTACACCTTC
TRBD2 TRBJ2-1 TRBV6-2/TRBV6-3 15 - CASSYRGGGQGEQFF TGTGCCAGCAGTTACCGCGGGGGGGGCCAGGGTGAGCAGTTCTTC
- TRBJ2-3 TRBV7-3 15 - CASSLNKLSTDTQYF TGTGCCAGCAGCTTAAATAAGCTGAGCACAGATACGCAGTATTTT
- TRBJ1-5 TRBV2 15 - CASSDGVRSNQPQHF TGTGCCAGCAGTGACGGGGTTCGAAGCAATCAGCCCCAGCATTTT